The 24 T cell receptor beta chains given below trace back to one sample, sequenced in a study of healthy donors' naive CD4 and CD8 T cells. Starting from around 470 ng of total RNA, TCR libraries were made with linear amplification. TCRdb redid the calling of the reads with MiXCR, one entry per CDR3 protein. The sample contains about 180,000 distinct CDR3 sequences, around three quarters of which appear only once. The sequencing sample was made of naive CD4+ and CD8+ T cells sorted from blood, pooled from several donors. These receptors all come from a pool of human donors in good health; the sample pools cells from several healthy donors.

V usage is TRBV29-1 and J usage is TRBJ2-1, with 7 bases aligning to TRBD2. This CDR3 is 13 amino acids long. Unmatched junction bases numbered 6, after V lost 5 bases and J lost 5 bases. CDR1 is SQVTM and CDR2 is ANQGSEA in the germline V gene. CDR3 bases: TGCAGCGTTCTTCTGGGAGGGCACAATGAGCAGTTCTTC. Translated: CSVLLGGHNEQFF.

This chain uses TRBV27 with TRBJ2-1; no clear D gene. Germline CDR1 is MNHEY and CDR2 is SMNVEV (reference sequence). CDR3 length: 12 residues. The V and J ends lost 6 bases and 7 bases respectively, with 10 bases between them. The CDR3 is CASSPKLNEQFF. Here the CDR3 DNA reads TGTGCCAGCAGCCCAAAACTGAATGAGCAGTTCTTC.

V is TRBV6-5 and J is TRBJ2-1; the D gene is possibly TRBD2 (5 bases). CDR1 is MNHEY and CDR2 is SVGAGI in the germline V gene. The CDR3 covers 17 residues. With 0 bases removed from V and 2 bases from J, the gap between germline ends came to 14 bases. CDR3 in DNA: TGTGCCAGCAGTTACTCCTTGGGCGGGCCCCCCTACAATGAGCAGTTCTTC. Its protein is CASSYSLGGPPYNEQFF.

A few counts support this clonotype. This chain uses TRBV27 with TRBJ1-1; D is unclear. V gave up 4 bases and J gave up 11 bases, with 17 bases separating them. Germline assignment: CDR1 MNHEY and CDR2 SMNVEV (reference sequence). The CDR3 extends over 13 amino acids. The CDR3 region is CASSSPESLRAFF. The CDR3 DNA reads TGTGCCAGCAGTTCCCCAGAATCGCTCCGGGCTTTCTTT.

About this clonotype: The germline gene is not matched at one end of the junction; a read error may be the cause. V is TRBV4-3 and J is TRBJ2-3; no clear D gene. The CDR3 spans 12 residues. Looked up from germline, CDR1 is LGHNA and CDR2 is YSLEER. The CDR3, as DNA: TGTGCCAGCAGCCAAGAAACAGATACGCAGTATTTT. Translating gives CASSQETDTQYF.

J is TRBJ1-1 and V is TRBV29-1; tentatively, D is TRBD1 (5 bases). From germline, CDR1 is SQVTM and CDR2 ANQGSEA. This CDR3 region has 14 residues. Trimming took off 0 bases at V and 7 bases at J, with 15 bases between the two ends. Here the CDR3 DNA reads TGCAGCGTTGAAGATCTTTCTCGTGACAGTGAAGCTTTCTTT. It translates to CSVEDLSRDSEAFF.

The chain uses TRBV29-1 and TRBJ2-1; 8 bases align to TRBD1. Per germline, CDR1 SQVTM and CDR2 ANQGSEA. The CDR3 runs 13 residues. V lost 3 bases, J lost 8 bases, and 6 bases stayed unmatched. CDR3 in amino acids: CSVDRTGFDEQFF. CDR3 nucleotides: TGCAGCGTTGACCGGACAGGGTTCGATGAGCAGTTCTTC.

This clonotype was seen once. The chain has TRBV27 and TRBJ1-1; D is unclear. Trimming removed 6 bases at V and 0 bases at J, with 8 bases between. The CDR3 sequence is 13 residues long. Per germline, CDR1 MNHEY and CDR2 SMNVEV (reference sequence). The CDR3 nucleotides read TGTGCCAGCAGGCTACAGCTGAACACTGAAGCTTTCTTT. It specifies CASRLQLNTEAFF.

The rearrangement joins TRBV5-4 to TRBJ2-1, with TRBD1 matching 7 bases. Losses at the gene ends were 6 bases for V and 8 bases for J; bases not matched to a gene: 11. The CDR3 length is 14 residues. From germline, CDR1 is SGHNT and CDR2 YYREEE (reference sequence). The CDR3 DNA sequence: TGTGCCAGCATTTCGAGCGACAGGGACGATGAGCAGTTCTTC. This gives the protein CASISSDRDDEQFF.

This CDR3 reads CAISESRGASGNTIYF. As DNA, the CDR3 is TGTGCCATCAGTGAGTCGAGAGGAGCCTCTGGAAACACCATATATTTT. This chain links TRBV10-3 with TRBJ1-3; D is ambiguous. The germline V gene encodes CDR1 ENHRY and CDR2 SYGVKD. V was cut by 0 bases and J by 0 bases, with 9 bases left in between. The CDR3 loop spans 16 amino acids.

The rearrangement links TRBV29-1 to TRBJ1-1, with D hard to call. The germline V gene has CDR1 SQVTM and CDR2 ANQGSEA. Trimming cost V 3 bases and J 4 bases, with 15 bases left between them. The CDR3 is 14 residues long. The CDR3 spells CSVEGYRASTEAFF. The CDR3 region has the DNA TGCAGCGTTGAGGGTTATCGCGCGTCCACTGAAGCTTTCTTT.

The V call is TRBV6-5, the J call TRBJ1-1; D possibly corresponds to TRBD1 (5 bases). This CDR3 has 14 amino acids. The germline gives CDR1 MNHEY, CDR2 SVGAGI. V lost 0 bases to trimming and J lost 3 bases, with 8 bases between them. Here the CDR3 DNA reads TGTGCCAGCAGTTACTCGGAGGGGCACACTGAAGCTTTCTTT. Translated, it gives CASSYSEGHTEAFF.

The gene calls are TRBV15 and TRBJ2-1; D possibly corresponds to TRBD1 (5 bases). The CDR3 has 12 amino acids. V gave up 3 bases and J gave up 15 bases, with 15 bases separating them. Germline assignment: CDR1 LNHNV and CDR2 YYDKDF (reference sequence). The CDR3 is CATSRGYEGVFF. For the CDR3, the DNA is TGTGCCACCAGCAGGGGTTATGAAGGGGTGTTCTTC. The full variable domain, with the rest looked up from reference TRBV15 and TRBJ2-1, is DAMVIQNPRYQVTQFGKPVTLSCSQTLNHNVMYWYQQKSSQAPKLLFHYYDKDFNNEADTPDNFQSRRPNTSFCFLDIRSPGLGDTAMYLCATSRGYEGVFFGPGTRLTVL.

CDR3 region: CSVDGNEQFF. The CDR3 nucleotides read TGCAGCGTTGACGGCAATGAGCAGTTCTTC. The chain recombines TRBV29-1 with TRBJ2-1; D uncertain. The germline CDR1 and CDR2 sequences are SQVTM and ANQGSEA. The V end lost 3 bases, the J end lost 6 bases, and 3 bases lay between the germline ends. The CDR3 spans 10 residues.

This clonotype was seen a single time. The chain has TRBV7-2 and TRBJ2-5; D call uncertain. With 2 bases removed from V and 2 bases from J, the gap between germline ends came to 9 bases. CDR1 and CDR2 from the germline V gene are SGHTA and FQGNSA. The CDR3 sequence is 14 residues long. The CDR3 here is CASSLFGRQETQYF. The CDR3 region has the DNA TGTGCCAGCAGCTTATTTGGTAGGCAAGAGACCCAGTACTTC. The whole variable domain, remainder taken from reference TRBV7-2 and TRBJ2-5, is GAGVSQSPSNKVTEKGKDVELRCDPISGHTALYWYRQSLGQGLEFLIYFQGNSAPDKSGLPSDRFSAERTGGSVSTLTIQRTQQEDSAVYLCASSLFGRQETQYFGPGTRLLVL.

This clonotype was counted a few times. The V gene is TRBV6-5, the J gene TRBJ2-3; D gene uncertain. The CDR3 extends over 15 amino acids. Germline CDR1 is MNHEY and CDR2 is SVGAGI. V lost 0 bases and J 2 bases, leaving 9 bases between the germline ends. CDR3 bases: TGTGCCAGCAGTTACTCTGCACCAGACACAGATACGCAGTATTTT. It specifies CASSYSAPDTDTQYF.

The gene calls are TRBV6-6 and TRBJ2-7; D is uncertain. CDR3 length: 13 amino acids. The V and J ends lost 5 bases and 3 bases respectively, with 11 bases between them. CDR1 and CDR2 from the germline V gene are MNHNY and SVGAGI (reference sequence). The CDR3 DNA reads as TGTGCCAGCAGTAGGACCCTAATCTACGAGCAGTACTTC. Residues: CASSRTLIYEQYF.

This chain connects TRBV29-1 to TRBJ1-1; D is undetermined. The CDR3 runs 15 residues. Per germline, CDR1 SQVTM and CDR2 ANQGSEA. V lost 4 bases and J lost 4, with 19 bases in between. CDR3 DNA sequence: TGCAGCGTTGTTAGAGGAGGGAGCGTGGTCACTGAAGCTTTCTTT. The encoded protein is CSVVRGGSVVTEAFF.

The rearrangement uses TRBV29-1 and TRBJ1-2; 9 positions agree with TRBD1. The CDR3 consists of 13 residues. CDR1 and CDR2 from the germline V gene are SQVTM and ANQGSEA. After removal of 7 bases from V and 3 bases from J, the junction contained 6 bases not matched to a gene. The CDR3: CSAGWDRDYGYTF. The CDR3 DNA follows: TGCAGCGCTGGATGGGACAGGGACTATGGCTACACCTTC.

The V gene is TRBV29-1, the J gene TRBJ2-7; 9 bases are a match to TRBD2. Germline assignment: CDR1 SQVTM and CDR2 ANQGSEA. Losses at the gene ends were 4 bases for V and 3 bases for J; bases not matched to a gene: 7. The CDR3 contains 14 residues. Here the CDR3 DNA reads TGCAGCGTTGCAGTTGGAGCGGGGGGCTACGAGCAGTACTTC. Its protein product is CSVAVGAGGYEQYF.

This clonotype was detected once. The chain has TRBV7-8 and TRBJ1-1; 7 bases agree with TRBD1. The CDR3 is 15 residues long. V was pared by 3 bases and J by 2 bases, with 6 bases of the junction left unmatched. CDR1 is SGHVS and CDR2 is FQNEAQ in the germline V gene. The CDR3 protein is CASSLAGTANTEAFF. Here the CDR3 DNA reads TGTGCCAGCAGCTTGGCCGGGACAGCAAACACTGAAGCTTTCTTT.

The V and J genes are TRBV5-1 and TRBJ1-2; maybe TRBD1 (6 bases). This CDR3 is built from 13 residues. Trimming stripped 4 bases from V and 4 bases from J, with 11 bases between. Germline V CDR1 and CDR2: SGHRS, YFSETQ. CDR3 coding DNA: TGCGCCAGCAGCGTACAGGGTAGCTATGGCTACACCTTC. It translates to CASSVQGSYGYTF.

This clonotype was counted between two and nine times. This chain links TRBV7-8 with TRBJ2-7, with TRBD2 identical over 12 bases. V shed 5 bases and J 5 bases; nucleotides not matched to a gene: 4. CDR3 length: 14 amino acids. Germline V CDR1 and CDR2: SGHVS, FQNEAQ. CDR3 coding DNA: TGTGCCAGCAGCCCACTAGCGGGGGGCCACGAGCAGTACTTC. Translation: CASSPLAGGHEQYF.

This CDR3 reads CASTRTNGSYEQYF. In DNA, the CDR3 is TGTGCCAGCACAAGGACTAACGGGAGTTACGAGCAGTACTTC. This rearrangement joins TRBV11-2 to TRBJ2-7; D possibly corresponds to TRBD2 (6 bases). The CDR3 has 14 residues. Germline lookup yields CDR1 SGHAT and CDR2 FQNNGV. V dropped 7 bases and J dropped 4 bases, with 17 bases sitting between them.